Shown below are 9 T cell receptor beta chains from a single sample sequenced in a study of T cells in Graves' hyperthyroidism and ophthalmopathy. Authors of the study amplified TCR beta CDR3 regions from RNA transcripts. In the first-round RT-PCR of the TCR CDR3, the HTBI primer set was used. TCRdb re-analysed the multiplex PCR reads in MiXCR, keeping a single row per CDR3 protein. The sample includes about 480,000 distinct CDR3 sequences, roughly an eighth of them seen just once. The specimen was blood. The receptors come from a woman under 30 with Graves' hyperthyroidism.

This clonotype was counted a few times. J is TRBJ2-1 and V is TRBV5-1; D unresolved. Trimming took off 9 bases at V and 2 bases at J, with 18 bases between the two ends. Germline lookup yields CDR1 SGHRS and CDR2 YFSETQ. This CDR3 is built from 15 residues. CDR3 DNA: TGCGCCACCTGCCCGGACGGATCCGCCTACAATGAGCAGTTCTTC. It encodes CATCPDGSAYNEQFF.

This clonotype was seen only a few times. The genes are TRBV19 and TRBJ2-1; D may correspond to TRBD1 or TRBD2 (5 bases each). Germline V gene lookup returns CDR1 LNHDA and CDR2 SQIVND (reference sequence). This CDR3 is 13 amino acids long. Trimming left V 7 bases short and J 12 bases short, with 19 bases between. As DNA, the CDR3 is TGTGCCAGTACCGTAAGTCCCGGGACGACGCAGTTCTTC. As protein: CASTVSPGTTQFF.

The rearrangement uses TRBV29-1 and TRBJ1-6; D unclear. The germline V gene has CDR1 SQVTM and CDR2 ANQGSEA. The CDR3 is 15 amino acids. CDR3 sequence: CSISPGGTNNSPLHF. DNA for the CDR3: TGCAGTATCAGCCCAGGAGGCACCAATAATTCACCCCTCCACTTT.

The chain is built from TRBV3-1 and TRBJ2-5, with 9 bases fitting TRBD2. CDR3 size: 16 residues. The V and J ends lost 5 bases and 5 bases, in that order; junction bases with no gene match: 12. Looked up from germline, CDR1 is LGHDT and CDR2 is YNNKEL (reference sequence). CDR3: CASSNTIAGAPETQYF. The DNA for the CDR3 is TGTGCCAGCAGCAATACGATAGCGGGAGCTCCGGAGACCCAGTACTTC.

This clonotype has a handful of counts. The CDR3 sequence: CASSDFRLASLHEQFF. CDR3 coding DNA: TGTGCCAGCAGCGACTTCCGACTAGCGTCCCTCCATGAGCAGTTCTTC. The rearrangement links TRBV11-2 to TRBJ2-1, with 8 bases lining up with TRBD2. There are 16 residues in the CDR3. Germline V gene lookup returns CDR1 SGHAT and CDR2 FQNNGV. The ends lost 5 bases at V and 8 bases at J; junction bases unmatched: 14.

This clonotype was found many times. V and J are TRBV30 and TRBJ2-7; TRBD1 is a possible D gene (6 bases). V dropped 6 bases and J dropped 4 bases, with 10 bases sitting between them. Germline V lookup: CDR1 GTSNPN, CDR2 SVGIG (reference sequence). The CDR3 is 11 residues long. CDR3 coding DNA: TGTGCCTGCACGAGGGGGTACGAGCAGTACTTC. Residues: CACTRGYEQYF.

This clonotype was recorded many times. The chain is built from TRBV27 and TRBJ2-7, with TRBD1 matching 7 bases. CDR1 is MNHEY and CDR2 is SMNVEV in the germline V gene (reference sequence). V shed 5 bases, J shed 4 bases, and the junction held 5 bases outside the gene matches. CDR3 size: 13 residues. For the CDR3, the DNA is TGTGCCAGCAGTAGCCAGGGGGTTTACGAGCAGTACTTC. As protein: CASSSQGVYEQYF.

The chain has TRBV4-2 and TRBJ2-1; the match to TRBD2 covers 10 bases. Germline V lookup: CDR1 LGHNA, CDR2 YNFKEQ. There are 14 residues in the CDR3. The V and J ends lost 6 bases and 6 bases, in that order; junction bases with no gene match: 5. CDR3 protein: CASSTGLAPNEQFF. DNA for the CDR3: TGTGCCAGCAGTACGGGACTAGCGCCCAATGAGCAGTTCTTC.

This clonotype has at least ten counts. The chain uses TRBV12-3 or TRBV12-4 and TRBJ1-2; D not certain. The CDR3 covers 11 residues. Trimming removed 8 bases at V and 7 bases at J, with 11 bases between. The CDR3 protein is CASGWAGGYTF. The CDR3 bases are TGTGCCAGCGGGTGGGCGGGTGGCTACACCTTC.